A selection of T cell receptor beta chains follows, all from one sample in a study of blood T cell repertoires in COVID-19. Sequencing used immunoSEQ multiplex PCR; TCRdb keeps in-frame clones, though not all of them. Counted here are fewer than 250,000 clones, around 83% occurring once; the ten biggest clones make up 2.9%. Sequencing used peripheral blood. These receptors were collected from a man aged 50-60 years with active or convalescent COVID-19. CDR3s include the opening cysteine and the closing phenylalanine or tryptophan. The D gene is left open where the match is weak.

V	J	D	CDR3	DNA
TRBV5-1	TRBJ1-1	NA	CASSLAVQNTEAFF	TGCGCCAGCAGCTTGGCTGTACAGAACACTGAAGCTTTCTTT
TRBV5-1	TRBJ1-1	TRBD1	CASSSLGTGVTEAFF	TGCGCCAGCAGCTCGCTTGGGACAGGGGTCACTGAAGCTTTCTTT
TRBV6-5	TRBJ1-2	NA	CASGQRQNYGYTF	TGTGCCAGCGGACAGCGACAGAACTATGGCTACACCTTC
TRBV13	TRBJ1-2	TRBD1	CASSLGTGGFGYGYTF	TGTGCCAGCAGCTTAGGGACAGGGGGTTTTGGCTATGGCTACACCTTC
TRBV2	TRBJ2-3	NA	CASRERGITDTQYF	TGTGCCAGCAGGGAAAGGGGGATCACAGATACGCAGTATTTT
TRBV29-1	TRBJ1-5	TRBD1	CSVAGQGGSNQPQHF	TGCAGCGTTGCCGGACAGGGGGGGAGCAATCAGCCCCAGCATTTT
TRBV10-3	TRBJ2-1	NA	CAISESAYNEQFF	TGTGCCATCAGTGAGTCGGCTTACAATGAGCAGTTCTTC
TRBV19	TRBJ2-3	NA	CASRLASTDTQYF	TGTGCCAGTAGGCTAGCGAGCACAGATACGCAGTATTTT
TRBV7-6	TRBJ1-2	NA	CASSADRLGYTF	TGTGCCAGCAGCGCTGACAGGCTGGGCTACACCTTC
TRBV9	TRBJ1-3	TRBD1	CASSPRIGQGRGLTTIYF	TGTGCCAGCAGCCCCAGAATCGGACAGGGGAGAGGATTAACCACCATATATTTT
TRBV4-2	TRBJ1-2	TRBD1	CASSPPQGAGYGYTF	TGTGCCAGCAGCCCCCCACAGGGGGCGGGCTATGGCTACACCTTC
TRBV19	TRBJ1-5	TRBD1	CASSEGQSQPQHF	TGTGCCAGTAGTGAGGGACAGAGTCAGCCCCAGCATTTT
TRBV19	TRBJ2-3	TRBD2	CASSIVSGFTDTQYF	TGTGCCAGTAGTATTGTTAGCGGGTTCACAGATACGCAGTATTTT
TRBV10-3	TRBJ2-7	NA	CAISDSGGGRGEQYF	TGTGCCATCAGTGATTCTGGGGGGGGGCGAGGCGAGCAGTACTTC
TRBV24-1	TRBJ1-2	NA	CATSDSAGAYGYTF	TGTGCCACCAGTGACTCGGCAGGGGCCTATGGCTACACCTTC
TRBV12-1	TRBJ1-5	NA	CASSFQGTGDQPQHF	TGTGCCAGCAGCTTTCAAGGGACAGGGGATCAGCCCCAGCATTTT
TRBV5-4	TRBJ2-1	NA	CATLLYQQGEQFF	TGTGCCACTCTACTTTACCAACAGGGTGAGCAGTTCTTC
TRBV6-5	TRBJ1-1	NA	CASSRGIPSDSEAFF	TGTGCCAGCAGTAGGGGGATACCGAGTGACAGTGAAGCTTTCTTT